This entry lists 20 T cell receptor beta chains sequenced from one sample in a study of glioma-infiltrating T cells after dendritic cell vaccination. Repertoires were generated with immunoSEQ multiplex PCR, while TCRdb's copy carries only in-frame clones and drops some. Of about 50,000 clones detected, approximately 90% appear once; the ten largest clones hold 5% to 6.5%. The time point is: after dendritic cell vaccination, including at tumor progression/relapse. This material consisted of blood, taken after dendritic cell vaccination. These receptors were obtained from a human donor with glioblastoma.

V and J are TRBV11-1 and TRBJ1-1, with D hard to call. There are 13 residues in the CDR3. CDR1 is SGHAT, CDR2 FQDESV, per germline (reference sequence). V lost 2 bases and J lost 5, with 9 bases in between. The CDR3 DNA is TGTGCCAGCAGCTTAAGTAGTGATACTGAAGCTTTCTTT. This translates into CASSLSSDTEAFF. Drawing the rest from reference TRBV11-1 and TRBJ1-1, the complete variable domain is EAEVAQSPRYKITEKSQAVAFWCDPISGHATLYWYRQILGQGPELLVQFQDESVVDDSQLPKDRFSAERLKGVDSTLKIQPAELGDSAMYLCASSLSSDTEAFFGQGTRLTVV.

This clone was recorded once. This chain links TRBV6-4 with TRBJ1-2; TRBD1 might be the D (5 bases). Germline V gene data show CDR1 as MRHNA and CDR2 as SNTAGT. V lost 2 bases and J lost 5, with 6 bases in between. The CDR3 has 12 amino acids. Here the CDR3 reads CASSDGAYGYTF. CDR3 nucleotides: TGTGCCAGCAGTGACGGGGCATATGGCTACACCTTC.

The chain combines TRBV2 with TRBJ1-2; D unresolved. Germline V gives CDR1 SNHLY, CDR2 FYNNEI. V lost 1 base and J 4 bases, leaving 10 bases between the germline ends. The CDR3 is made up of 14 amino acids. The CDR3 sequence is CASSEVYEAYGYTF. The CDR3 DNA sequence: TGTGCCAGCAGTGAAGTTTACGAGGCCTATGGCTACACCTTC.

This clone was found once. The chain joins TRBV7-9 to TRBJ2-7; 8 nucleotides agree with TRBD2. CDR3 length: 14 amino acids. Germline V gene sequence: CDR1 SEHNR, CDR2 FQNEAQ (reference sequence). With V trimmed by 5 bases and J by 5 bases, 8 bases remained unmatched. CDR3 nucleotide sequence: TGTGCCAGCAGCGCCAGCGGGAGTAGGAACGAGCAGTACTTC. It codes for CASSASGSRNEQYF.

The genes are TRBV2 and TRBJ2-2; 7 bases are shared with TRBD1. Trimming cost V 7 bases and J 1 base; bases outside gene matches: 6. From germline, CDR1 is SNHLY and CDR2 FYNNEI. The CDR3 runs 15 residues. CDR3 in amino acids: CASIRQGVNTGELFF. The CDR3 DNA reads TGTGCCAGCATCCGCCAGGGGGTGAACACCGGGGAGCTGTTTTTT.

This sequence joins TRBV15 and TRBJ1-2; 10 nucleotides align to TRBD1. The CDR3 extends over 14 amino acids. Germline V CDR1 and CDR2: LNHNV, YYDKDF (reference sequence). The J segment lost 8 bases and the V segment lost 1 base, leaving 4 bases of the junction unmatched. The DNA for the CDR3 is TGTGCCACCAGCAGAGTTGGGACAGGGGAAGGCTACACCTTC. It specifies CATSRVGTGEGYTF.

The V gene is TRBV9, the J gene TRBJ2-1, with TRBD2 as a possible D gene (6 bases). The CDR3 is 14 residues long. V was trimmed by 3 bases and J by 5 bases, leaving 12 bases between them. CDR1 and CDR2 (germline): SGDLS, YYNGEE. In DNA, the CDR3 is TGTGCCAGCAGCGAAGGGGACTCGAACAATGAGCAGTTCTTC. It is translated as CASSEGDSNNEQFF.

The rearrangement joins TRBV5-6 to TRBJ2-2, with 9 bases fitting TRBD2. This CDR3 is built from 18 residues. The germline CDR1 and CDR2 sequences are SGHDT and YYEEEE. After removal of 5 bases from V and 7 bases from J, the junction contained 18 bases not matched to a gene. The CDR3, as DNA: TGTGCCAGCAGGGATTGGCGGGTAATAGCGGGAGTTGGCGGGGAGCTGTTTTTT. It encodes CASRDWRVIAGVGGELFF.

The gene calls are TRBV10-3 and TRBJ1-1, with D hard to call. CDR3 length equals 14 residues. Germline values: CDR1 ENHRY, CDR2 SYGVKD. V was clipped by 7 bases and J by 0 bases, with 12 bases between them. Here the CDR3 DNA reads TGTGCCATCACTCAAAACGGGATGAACACTGAAGCTTTCTTT. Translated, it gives CAITQNGMNTEAFF.

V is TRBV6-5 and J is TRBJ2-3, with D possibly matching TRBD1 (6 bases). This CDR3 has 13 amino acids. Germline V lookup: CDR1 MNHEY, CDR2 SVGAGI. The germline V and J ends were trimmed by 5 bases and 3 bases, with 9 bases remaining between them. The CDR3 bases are TGTGCCAGCAGTCTTACAGGGACAGATACGCAGTATTTT. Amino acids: CASSLTGTDTQYF.

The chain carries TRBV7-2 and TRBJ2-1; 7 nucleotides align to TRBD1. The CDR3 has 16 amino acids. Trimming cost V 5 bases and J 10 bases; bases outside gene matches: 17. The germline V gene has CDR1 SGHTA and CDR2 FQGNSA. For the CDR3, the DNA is TGTGCCAGCAGCCCCCGGGGACAGTACCCTCTTGGAGAGCAGTTCTTC. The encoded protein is CASSPRGQYPLGEQFF.

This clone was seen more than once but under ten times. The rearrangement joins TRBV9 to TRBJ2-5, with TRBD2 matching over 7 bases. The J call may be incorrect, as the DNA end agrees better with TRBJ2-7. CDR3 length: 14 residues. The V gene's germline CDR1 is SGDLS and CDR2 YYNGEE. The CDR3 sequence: CASSPLGGINEQYF. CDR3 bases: TGTGCCAGCAGCCCCCTGGGGGGGATCAACGAGCAGTACTTC.

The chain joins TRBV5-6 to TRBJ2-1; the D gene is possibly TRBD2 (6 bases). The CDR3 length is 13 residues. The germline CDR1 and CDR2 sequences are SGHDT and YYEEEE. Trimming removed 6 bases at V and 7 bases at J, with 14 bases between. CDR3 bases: TGTGCCAGCACCCCCGGCGCGGGAAATGAGCAGTTCTTC. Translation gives CASTPGAGNEQFF.

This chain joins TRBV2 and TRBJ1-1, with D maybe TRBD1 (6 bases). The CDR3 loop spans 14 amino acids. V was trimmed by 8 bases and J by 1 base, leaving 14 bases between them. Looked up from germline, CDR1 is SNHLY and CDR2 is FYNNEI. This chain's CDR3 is CASQWGHKNTEAFF. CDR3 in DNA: TGTGCCAGCCAATGGGGGCATAAGAACACTGAAGCTTTCTTT.

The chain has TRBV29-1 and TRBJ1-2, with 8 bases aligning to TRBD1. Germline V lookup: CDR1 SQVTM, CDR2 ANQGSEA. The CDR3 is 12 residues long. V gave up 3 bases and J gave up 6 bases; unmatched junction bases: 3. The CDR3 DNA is TGCAGCGTTGACAGACAGGGGAATGGCTACACCTTC. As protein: CSVDRQGNGYTF.

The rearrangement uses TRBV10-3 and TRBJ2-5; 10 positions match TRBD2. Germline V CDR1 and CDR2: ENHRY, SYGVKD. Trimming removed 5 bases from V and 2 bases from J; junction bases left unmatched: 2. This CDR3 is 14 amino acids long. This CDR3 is CAISTSGIQETQYF. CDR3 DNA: TGTGCCATCAGTACTAGCGGGATTCAAGAGACCCAGTACTTC.

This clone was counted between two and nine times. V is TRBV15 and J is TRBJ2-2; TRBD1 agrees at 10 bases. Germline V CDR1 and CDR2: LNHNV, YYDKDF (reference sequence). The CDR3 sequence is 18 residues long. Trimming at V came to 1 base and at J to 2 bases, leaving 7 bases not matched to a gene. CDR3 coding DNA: TGTGCCACCAGCAGAGCCCTGGGACAGGGGCCAAACACCGGGGAGCTGTTTTTT. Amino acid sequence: CATSRALGQGPNTGELFF. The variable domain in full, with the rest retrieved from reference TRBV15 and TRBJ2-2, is DAMVIQNPRYQVTQFGKPVTLSCSQTLNHNVMYWYQQKSSQAPKLLFHYYDKDFNNEADTPDNFQSRRPNTSFCFLDIRSPGLGDTAMYLCATSRALGQGPNTGELFFGEGSRLTVL.

CDR3 sequence: CASSTIAGTSYEQYF. CDR3 bases: TGTGCCAGCAGTACTATAGCGGGTACTTCCTACGAGCAGTACTTC. This chain connects TRBV28 to TRBJ2-7; TRBD2 matches 7 bases. Germline V gene lookup returns CDR1 MDHEN and CDR2 SYDVKM. The V gene end was trimmed by 5 bases and the J gene end by 1 base; junction bases not matched to a gene: 8. This CDR3 has 15 residues.

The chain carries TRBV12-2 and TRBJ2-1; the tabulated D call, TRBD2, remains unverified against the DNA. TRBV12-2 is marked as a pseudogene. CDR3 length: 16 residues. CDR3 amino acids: CASRPPLAGSNNEQFF. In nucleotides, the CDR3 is TGTGCAAGTCGCCCACCTCTAGCGGGGTCAAACAATGAGCAGTTCTTC.

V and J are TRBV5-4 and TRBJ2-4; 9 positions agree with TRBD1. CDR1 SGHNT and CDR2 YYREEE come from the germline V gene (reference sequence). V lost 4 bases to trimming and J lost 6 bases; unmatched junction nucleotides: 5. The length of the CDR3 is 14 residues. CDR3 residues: CASSPTGQGNIQYF. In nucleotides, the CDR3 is TGTGCCAGCAGCCCCACGGGACAGGGAAACATTCAGTACTTC.